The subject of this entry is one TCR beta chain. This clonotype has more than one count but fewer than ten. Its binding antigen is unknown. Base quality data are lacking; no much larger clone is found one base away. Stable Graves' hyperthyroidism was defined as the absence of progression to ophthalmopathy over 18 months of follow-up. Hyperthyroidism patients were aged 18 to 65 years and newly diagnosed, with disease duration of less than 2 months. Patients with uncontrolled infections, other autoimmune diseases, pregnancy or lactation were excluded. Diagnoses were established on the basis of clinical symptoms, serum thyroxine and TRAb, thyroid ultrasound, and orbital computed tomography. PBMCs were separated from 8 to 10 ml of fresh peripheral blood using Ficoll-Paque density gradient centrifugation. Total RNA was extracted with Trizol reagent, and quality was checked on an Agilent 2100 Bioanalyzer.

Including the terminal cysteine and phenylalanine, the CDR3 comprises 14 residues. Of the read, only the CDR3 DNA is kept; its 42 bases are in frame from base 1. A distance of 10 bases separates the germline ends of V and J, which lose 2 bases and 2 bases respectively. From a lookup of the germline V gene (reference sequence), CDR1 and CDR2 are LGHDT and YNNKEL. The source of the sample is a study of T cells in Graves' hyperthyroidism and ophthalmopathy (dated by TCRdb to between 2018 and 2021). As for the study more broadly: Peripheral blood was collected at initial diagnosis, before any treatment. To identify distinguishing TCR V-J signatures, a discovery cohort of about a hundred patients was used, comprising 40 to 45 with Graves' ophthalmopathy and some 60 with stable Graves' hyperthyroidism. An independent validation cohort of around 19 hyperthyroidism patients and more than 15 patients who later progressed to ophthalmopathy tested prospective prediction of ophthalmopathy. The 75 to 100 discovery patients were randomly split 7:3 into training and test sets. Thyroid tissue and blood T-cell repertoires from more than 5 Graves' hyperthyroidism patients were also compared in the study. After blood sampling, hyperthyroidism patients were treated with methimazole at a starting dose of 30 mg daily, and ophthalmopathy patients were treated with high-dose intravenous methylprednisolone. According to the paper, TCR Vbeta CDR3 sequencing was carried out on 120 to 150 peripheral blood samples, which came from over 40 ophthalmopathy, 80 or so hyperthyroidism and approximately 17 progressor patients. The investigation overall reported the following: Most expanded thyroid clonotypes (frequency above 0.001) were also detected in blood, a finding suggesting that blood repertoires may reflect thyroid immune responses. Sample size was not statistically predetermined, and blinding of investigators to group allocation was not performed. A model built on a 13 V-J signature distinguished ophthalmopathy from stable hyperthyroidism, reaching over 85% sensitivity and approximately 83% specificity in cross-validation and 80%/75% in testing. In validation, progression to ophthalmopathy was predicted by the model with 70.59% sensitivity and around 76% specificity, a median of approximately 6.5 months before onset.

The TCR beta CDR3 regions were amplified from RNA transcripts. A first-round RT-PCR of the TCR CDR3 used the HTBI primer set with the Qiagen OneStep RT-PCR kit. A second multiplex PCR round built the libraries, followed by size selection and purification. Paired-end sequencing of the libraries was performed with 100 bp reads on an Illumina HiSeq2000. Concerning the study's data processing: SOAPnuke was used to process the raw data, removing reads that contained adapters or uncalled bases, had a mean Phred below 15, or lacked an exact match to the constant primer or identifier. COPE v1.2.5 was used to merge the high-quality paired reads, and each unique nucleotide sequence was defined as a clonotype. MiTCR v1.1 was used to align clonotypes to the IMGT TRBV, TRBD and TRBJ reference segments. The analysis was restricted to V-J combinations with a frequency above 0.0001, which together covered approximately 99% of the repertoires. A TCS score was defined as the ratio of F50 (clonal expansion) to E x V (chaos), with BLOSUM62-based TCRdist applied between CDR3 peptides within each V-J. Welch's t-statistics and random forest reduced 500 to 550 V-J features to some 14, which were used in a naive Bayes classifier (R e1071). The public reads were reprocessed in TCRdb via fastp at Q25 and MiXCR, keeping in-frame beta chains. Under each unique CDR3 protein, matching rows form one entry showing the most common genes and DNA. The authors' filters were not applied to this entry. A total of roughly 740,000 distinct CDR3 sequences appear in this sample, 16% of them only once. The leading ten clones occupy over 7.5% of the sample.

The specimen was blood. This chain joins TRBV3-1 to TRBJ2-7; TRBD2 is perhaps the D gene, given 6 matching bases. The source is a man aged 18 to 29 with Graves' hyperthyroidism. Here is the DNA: TGTGCCAGCAGCCAATACGGACTACCCTACGAGCAGTACTTC. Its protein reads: CASSQYGLPYEQYF.